This T cell receptor (beta chain) emerged from a study of radiation and T cells in renal cell carcinoma. Study-level information: Nephrectomy followed 15 Gy stereotactic body radiation by 4 weeks. Study conclusions and caveats: Top tumor clonotypes rose in blood 2 weeks post-radiation, then contracted.

The sample's time point: baseline pretreatment blood. Treatment noted: 15 Gy SBRT to primary tumor, nephrectomy 4 weeks later. After SBRT, blood was collected at 2 and 4 weeks, plus baseline. Clear cell pathology was present in this patient's renal cell carcinoma. The CDR3 runs to 15 residues. J lost 5 bases, V lost 2 bases, and 5 bases had no gene match. Germline CDR1 is LGHNA and CDR2 is YSLEER. Comments on this clone: Its antigen is still unknown.

Sequencing used immunoSEQ multiplex PCR; TCRdb keeps in-frame clones, though not all of them. The table records about 140,000 clones, 83% of them present only once. The TCR originated in a woman in her fifties or sixties with renal cell carcinoma. The genes are TRBV4-3 and TRBJ2-1; TRBD1 aligns across 8 bases. Source: blood, taken from a patient whose treatment included radiotherapy and nephrectomy. CDR3 in DNA: TGCGCCAGCAGCCAACAGGGACAGGTAAACAATGAGCAGTTCTTC. Its translation is CASSQQGQVNNEQFF.